The sequence of this T cell receptor (beta chain) was determined in a study of T cell repertoires in cytomegalovirus infection. Study at large: In public TCR beta signatures, there were indications of both CMV infection and matching HLA type.

MiXCR, run by TCRdb on the reads, gives a single entry per CDR3 protein. The table includes a few hundred thousand distinct CDR3 sequences, roughly 23% detected once. As for this clonotype: What it binds is not known.

Study-wide results and limits: Individuals carrying CMV plus the relevant HLA were identified by cumulative frequency of public TCR beta families. CMV-specific HLA-C-restricted TCR beta clonotypes dominated the ex vivo response.

The source of this sequence is a human donor in good health (CMV status not recorded). Some clones in this sample may be carry-over from other donors' samples. Sequencing used CD8+ T cells from PBMCs.

CDR3 sequence reads: CASSFWAGLETQYF. CDR3 coding DNA: TGTGCCAGCAGCTTTTGGGCGGGGCTGGAGACCCAGTACTTC. V gene TRBV11-2 combines with J gene TRBJ2-5; weak D call: TRBD2 (6 bases). Germline lookup yields CDR1 SGHAT and CDR2 FQNNGV. Between the trimmed V and J ends, which lost 3 bases and 5 bases, there was a span of 13 bases. The CDR3 spans 14 residues.